A selection of T cell receptor beta chains follows, all from one sample in a study of T-cell memory formation after mild COVID-19. TCRdb independently ran MiXCR on the 5' RACE reads; one entry per CDR3 protein. Of roughly 150,000 distinct CDR3 sequences listed, roughly 14% are singletons. The sample taken for sequencing was PBMCs or a T cell subset sorted from them (not recorded which). These receptors were obtained from an adult woman who had mild COVID-19 (a few samples of this study predate the infection). Cell type and time point are not known. The CDR3 runs from the conserved cysteine through the conserved F or W. Each record gives: J gene, clone size, CDR3 length, V gene, D gene, CDR3 protein, CDR3 DNA. D genes are given only for firm matches. Part of the rows lack a size; the others show once, few, many or a class for expanded clones.

TRBJ2-5	few	13	TRBV7-9	NA	CASSLKQGETQYF	TGTGCCAGCAGCCTAAAACAGGGTGAGACCCAGTACTTC
TRBJ2-7	NA	16	TRBV5-1	NA	CATSEDLGTRTYEQYF	TGCGCCACCTCCGAGGATCTGGGTACCAGGACCTACGAGCAGTACTTC
TRBJ2-3	NA	16	TRBV20-1	TRBD2	CSVKGLAGWNTDTQYF	TGCAGTGTGAAGGGACTAGCGGGGTGGAACACAGATACGCAGTATTTT
TRBJ2-5	NA	10	TRBV6-2/TRBV6-3	NA	CAGGRHSEYF	TGTGCCGGAGGTCGACACTCCGAGTACTTC
TRBJ2-3	many	13	TRBV6-4	TRBD2	CASSGGDPDTQYF	TGTGCCAGCAGCGGGGGGGACCCAGATACGCAGTATTTT
TRBJ2-1	many	14	TRBV5-1	NA	CASSWRESYNEQFF	TGCGCCAGCAGCTGGAGGGAGTCCTACAATGAGCAGTTCTTC
TRBJ2-7	NA	15	TRBV7-6	TRBD2	CASSPSSGRTAEQYF	TGTGCCAGCAGCCCGAGTAGCGGGAGAACCGCCGAGCAGTACTTC
TRBJ2-3	many	16	TRBV7-6	TRBD2	CASSPGLAGGTDTQYF	TGTGCCAGCAGCCCGGGACTAGCGGGAGGGACAGATACGCAGTATTTT
TRBJ2-7	NA	15	TRBV7-8	NA	CASSLGAGTSYEQYF	TGTGCCAGCAGCTTAGGGGCCGGGACTTCCTACGAGCAGTACTTC
TRBJ2-5	NA	16	TRBV5-5	TRBD1	CASSRSLQGAGETQYF	TGTGCCAGCAGCCGTTCATTACAGGGGGCGGGGGAGACCCAGTACTTC
TRBJ2-5	NA	14	TRBV12-3/TRBV12-4	NA	CASSLARRAETQYF	TGTGCCAGCAGTTTAGCGCGGCGGGCGGAGACCCAGTACTTC
TRBJ2-3	few	15	TRBV9	TRBD2	CASTHGAGGSNTQYF	TGTGCCAGCACCCACGGAGCGGGGGGTTCGAATACGCAGTATTTT
TRBJ1-2	few	13	TRBV7-9	TRBD1	CASSRDRVYGYTF	TGTGCCAGCAGCCGGGACAGGGTCTATGGCTACACCTTC
TRBJ2-7	NA	15	TRBV25-1	TRBD1	CASSDWDRNHYEQYF	TGTGCCAGCAGTGACTGGGACAGGAACCACTACGAGCAGTACTTC
TRBJ1-4	few	18	TRBV2	NA	CASSDPGGASPHNEKLFF	TGTGCCAGCAGCGACCCCGGGGGCGCTTCCCCACACAATGAAAAACTGTTTTTT
TRBJ1-1	few	15	TRBV12-3/TRBV12-4	TRBD1	CASSQGGGGSPEAFF	TGTGCCAGCAGTCAAGGGGGCGGAGGTTCACCTGAAGCTTTCTTT
TRBJ1-6	NA	18	TRBV7-9	TRBD1	CASSTDRAHGSYNSPLHF	TGTGCCAGCAGCACAGACAGGGCACACGGCTCCTATAATTCACCCCTCCACTTT
TRBJ1-1	NA	15	TRBV5-1	NA	CASSLALAGDTEAFF	TGCGCCAGCAGCTTGGCTTTGGCAGGGGACACTGAAGCTTTCTTT
TRBJ2-3	NA	15	TRBV12-3/TRBV12-4	TRBD2	CASSFWSSGDDTQYF	TGTGCCAGCAGTTTTTGGTCTAGCGGGGACGATACGCAGTATTTT
TRBJ2-3	few	20	TRBV6-6	TRBD2	CASSYSLQLAGGTGTDTQYF	TGTGCCAGCAGTTACTCGTTACAACTAGCGGGGGGAACAGGCACAGATACGCAGTATTTT
TRBJ2-2	few	17	TRBV15	TRBD1	CATRGGSGQGYTGELFF	TGTGCCACCAGGGGCGGATCGGGACAGGGGTACACCGGGGAGCTGTTTTTT
TRBJ2-7	NA	15	TRBV4-1	NA	CASSLGPLKAHEQYF	TGCGCCAGCAGCCTCGGACCCCTTAAGGCCCACGAGCAGTACTTC
TRBJ2-1	many	13	TRBV27	NA	CASSLTRTNEQFF	TGTGCCAGCAGTTTAACGCGGACCAATGAGCAGTTCTTC
TRBJ2-7	many	16	TRBV20-1	TRBD2	CSAPGLAGPRAYEQYF	TGCAGTGCTCCCGGACTAGCGGGCCCTCGGGCCTACGAGCAGTACTTC
TRBJ2-5	many	13	TRBV7-3	NA	CASSPRDRETQYF	TGTGCCAGCAGCCCAAGGGACCGGGAGACCCAGTACTTC
TRBJ2-5	few	15	TRBV6-5	NA	CASSYSWAVQETQYF	TGTGCCAGCAGTTACTCGTGGGCAGTCCAAGAGACCCAGTACTTC
TRBJ1-3	NA	15	TRBV7-9	NA	CASSLGRGSGNTIYF	TGTGCCAGCAGCTTGGGACGAGGGTCAGGAAACACCATATATTTT
TRBJ2-6	few	15	TRBV4-3	NA	CASSPRGSGANVLTF	TGCGCCAGCAGCCCCAGAGGCTCTGGGGCCAACGTCCTGACTTTC
TRBJ2-3	few	15	TRBV5-5	NA	CASSHRGAVTDTQYF	TGTGCCAGCAGCCACCGAGGGGCCGTCACAGATACGCAGTATTTT
TRBJ1-3	few	13	TRBV4-2	NA	CASRTYSGNTIYF	TGTGCCAGCAGGACTTACTCTGGAAACACCATATATTTT
TRBJ2-5	few	16	TRBV7-9	NA	CASSLAIGGQGETQYF	TGTGCCAGCAGCTTAGCTATCGGGGGCCAGGGAGAGACCCAGTACTTC
TRBJ1-4	NA	14	TRBV5-6	TRBD1	CASSLRQGREKLFF	TGTGCCAGCAGCTTGCGACAGGGGCGCGAAAAACTGTTTTTT
TRBJ1-2	NA	16	TRBV4-1	NA	CASREHRGNPNYGYTF	TGCGCCAGCAGGGAGCATAGGGGAAACCCTAACTATGGCTACACCTTC
TRBJ2-1	few	14	TRBV7-9	NA	CASSPGLRGNEQFF	TGTGCCAGCAGCCCGGGACTGCGGGGTAATGAGCAGTTCTTC
TRBJ2-3	NA	13	TRBV5-1	NA	CASSLNRVDTQYF	TGCGCCAGCAGCTTGAACAGGGTGGATACGCAGTATTTT
TRBJ2-3	few	16	TRBV12-3/TRBV12-4	NA	CASRGFAWDSTDTQYF	TGTGCCAGCAGGGGATTCGCGTGGGACTCCACAGATACGCAGTATTTT
TRBJ2-7	NA	17	TRBV21-1	NA	CASSKQHEGPSWYEQYF	TGTGCCAGCAGCAAACAGCACGAGGGGCCTTCTTGGTACGAGCAGTACTTC
TRBJ2-3	NA	16	TRBV24-1	TRBD2	CATSGTSGRWADTQYF	TGTGCCACCAGCGGGACTAGCGGGAGGTGGGCAGATACGCAGTATTTT
TRBJ2-3	NA	12	TRBV6-1	NA	CASSEASDTQYF	TGTGCCAGCAGTGAGGCGAGCGATACGCAGTATTTT
TRBJ2-7	few	14	TRBV30	TRBD1	CAWKFGDRFYEQYF	TGTGCCTGGAAATTTGGGGACAGATTCTACGAGCAGTACTTC
TRBJ2-5	NA	13	TRBV24-1	NA	CATSEGYQETQYF	TGTGCCACCAGTGAAGGGTACCAAGAGACCCAGTACTTC
TRBJ2-1	NA	17	TRBV7-6	TRBD2	CASSLASGIKIYNEQFF	TGTGCCAGCAGCTTAGCTAGCGGGATTAAGATATACAATGAGCAGTTCTTC
TRBJ2-1	few	17	TRBV7-9	NA	CASSPIWAKSSYNEQFF	TGTGCCAGCAGCCCCATCTGGGCGAAAAGCTCCTACAATGAGCAGTTCTTC
TRBJ1-2	once	14	TRBV29-1	TRBD1	CSVGRTGATRGYTF	TGCAGCGTTGGAAGGACAGGGGCTACTCGGGGCTACACCTTC
TRBJ2-3	few	19	TRBV4-3	TRBD2	CASSLGVPGQWTSGDTQYF	TGCGCCAGCAGCCTTGGAGTACCGGGGCAATGGACTAGCGGGGATACGCAGTATTTT
TRBJ1-6	NA	14	TRBV12-3/TRBV12-4	NA	CASNWRGLAEPLHF	TGTGCCAGCAACTGGAGGGGACTTGCAGAACCCCTCCACTTT
TRBJ1-2	few	17	TRBV20-1	TRBD1	CSAYRKGTAESNYGYTF	TGCAGTGCTTACCGGAAGGGGACAGCCGAGTCTAACTATGGCTACACCTTC
TRBJ2-7	many	15	TRBV11-2	NA	CASSPIRHKDYEQYF	TGTGCCAGCAGCCCAATAAGGCACAAGGATTACGAGCAGTACTTC
TRBJ2-3	few	17	TRBV5-1	NA	CASSLGHRDRKADTQYF	TGCGCCAGCAGCTTGGGCCACAGGGACCGTAAAGCAGATACGCAGTATTTT